A selection of T cell receptor beta chains follows, all from one sample in a study of blood T cell repertoires in COVID-19. Some clones are missing from TCRdb's copy, which holds only in-frame ones; the method was immunoSEQ multiplex PCR. The sample shows 70,000 to 80,000 clones, nearly 80% of them seen only once. Specimen: peripheral blood. The receptor source for this set is a human donor in a cohort sampled during active COVID-19. CDR3s include the opening cysteine and the closing phenylalanine or tryptophan. The order of the fields is CDR3 protein, CDR3 DNA, D gene, V gene, J gene, clone size. D genes are given only for firm matches. Some rows have no size entry. The others give once, few or many, or a class for an expanded clone.

CDR3 protein: CASWRGFQETQYF
CDR3 DNA: TGTGCCAGCTGGCGGGGATTCCAAGAGACCCAGTACTTC
D gene: NA
V gene: TRBV5-8
J gene: TRBJ2-5
clone size: NA

CDR3 protein: CASSLSSSGGVETQYF
CDR3 DNA: TGTGCCAGCAGTTTATCCTCTAGCGGGGGGGTGGAGACCCAGTACTTC
D gene: TRBD2
V gene: TRBV27
J gene: TRBJ2-5
clone size: NA

CDR3 protein: CASSYQDSFARGYTF
CDR3 DNA: TGTGCCAGCAGTTACCAGGACAGCTTTGCCCGAGGCTACACCTTC
D gene: NA
V gene: TRBV6-5
J gene: TRBJ1-2
clone size: few

CDR3 protein: CASKRGGQETQYF
CDR3 DNA: TGTGCCAGCAAGCGGGGGGGGCAAGAGACCCAGTACTTC
D gene: TRBD2
V gene: TRBV28
J gene: TRBJ2-5
clone size: NA

CDR3 protein: CASSVAAPGQETQYF
CDR3 DNA: TGTGCCAGCAGCGTAGCTGCCCCAGGGCAAGAGACCCAGTACTTC
D gene: NA
V gene: TRBV9
J gene: TRBJ2-5
clone size: NA

CDR3 protein: CASSAGTGWRETQYF
CDR3 DNA: TGTGCCAGCAGTGCCGGGACAGGGTGGAGAGAGACCCAGTACTTC
D gene: TRBD1
V gene: TRBV2
J gene: TRBJ2-5
clone size: NA

CDR3 protein: CASSSPEASSYNEQFF
CDR3 DNA: TGTGCCAGCAGCTCCCCGGAGGCGAGCTCCTACAATGAGCAGTTCTTC
D gene: NA
V gene: TRBV7-8
J gene: TRBJ2-1
clone size: NA

CDR3 protein: CASSRTGDVYGYTF
CDR3 DNA: TGCGCCAGCAGCCGGACAGGGGATGTCTATGGCTACACCTTC
D gene: TRBD1
V gene: TRBV4-3
J gene: TRBJ1-2
clone size: NA

CDR3 protein: CASSDNTGNTEAFF
CDR3 DNA: TGCGCCAGCAGTGATAACACGGGTAACACTGAAGCTTTCTTT
D gene: NA
V gene: TRBV10-1
J gene: TRBJ1-1
clone size: NA

CDR3 protein: CASVGQVAEAFF
CDR3 DNA: TGTGCCAGCGTGGGACAGGTCGCTGAAGCTTTCTTT
D gene: TRBD1
V gene: TRBV3-1/TRBV3-2
J gene: TRBJ1-1
clone size: NA

CDR3 protein: CASSQAVGTSVKLFF
CDR3 DNA: TGCGCCAGCAGCCAAGCAGTGGGGACATCCGTAAAACTGTTTTTT
D gene: NA
V gene: TRBV4-3
J gene: TRBJ1-4
clone size: NA

CDR3 protein: CASSLTSGRAVNEQFF
CDR3 DNA: TGTGCCAGCAGTTTGACTAGCGGGAGGGCCGTAAATGAGCAGTTCTTC
D gene: TRBD2
V gene: TRBV6-5
J gene: TRBJ2-1
clone size: few

CDR3 protein: CASSLWTSGGPTDTQYF
CDR3 DNA: TGTGCCAGCAGCCTCTGGACTAGCGGGGGCCCCACAGATACGCAGTATTTT
D gene: TRBD2
V gene: TRBV7-2
J gene: TRBJ2-3
clone size: NA

CDR3 protein: CASSITGGGDEQFF
CDR3 DNA: TGTGCCAGCAGCATAACAGGGGGCGGGGATGAGCAGTTCTTC
D gene: TRBD1
V gene: TRBV7-3
J gene: TRBJ2-1
clone size: NA

CDR3 protein: CASSFRGTEAFF
CDR3 DNA: TGTGCCAGTAGTTTCCGGGGGACTGAAGCTTTCTTT
D gene: NA
V gene: TRBV19
J gene: TRBJ1-1
clone size: few

CDR3 protein: CASSLQLAGNLLSTDTQYF
CDR3 DNA: TGTGCCAGCAGCTTACAACTAGCGGGGAACCTTCTGAGCACAGATACGCAGTATTTT
D gene: TRBD2
V gene: TRBV7-2
J gene: TRBJ2-3
clone size: NA

CDR3 protein: CASSQNTNTEAFF
CDR3 DNA: TGTGCCAGCTCACAAAATACTAACACTGAAGCTTTCTTT
D gene: NA
V gene: TRBV18
J gene: TRBJ1-1
clone size: NA

CDR3 protein: CASSFGQGRNTEAFF
CDR3 DNA: TGCGCCAGCAGCTTTGGACAGGGGCGAAACACTGAAGCTTTCTTT
D gene: TRBD1
V gene: TRBV5-1
J gene: TRBJ1-1
clone size: NA

CDR3 protein: CASSESRGNQPQHF
CDR3 DNA: TGTGCCAGCAGTGAATCCAGGGGGAATCAGCCCCAGCATTTT
D gene: TRBD1
V gene: TRBV6-1
J gene: TRBJ1-5
clone size: few

CDR3 protein: CASSRGSANEKLFF
CDR3 DNA: TGTGCCAGCTCACGGGGGTCGGCTAATGAAAAACTGTTTTTT
D gene: NA
V gene: TRBV5-5
J gene: TRBJ1-4
clone size: NA

CDR3 protein: CASSRGSSETQYF
CDR3 DNA: TGTGCCAGCAGCCGCGGTAGTTCAGAGACCCAGTACTTC
D gene: NA
V gene: TRBV6-6
J gene: TRBJ2-5
clone size: once

CDR3 protein: CASSPSDRGVRGYTF
CDR3 DNA: TGCGCCAGCAGCCCCTCGGACAGGGGAGTGAGAGGCTACACCTTC
D gene: TRBD1
V gene: TRBV4-3
J gene: TRBJ1-2
clone size: NA

CDR3 protein: CSVERGGKVLAGTFKDTQYF
CDR3 DNA: TGCAGCGTTGAAAGAGGGGGTAAGGTACTAGCGGGTACCTTTAAAGATACGCAGTATTTT
D gene: TRBD2
V gene: TRBV29-1
J gene: TRBJ2-3
clone size: NA

CDR3 protein: CATSGTDIQETQYF
CDR3 DNA: TGTGCCACCAGTGGCACGGACATACAAGAGACCCAGTACTTC
D gene: NA
V gene: TRBV24-1
J gene: TRBJ2-5
clone size: NA

CDR3 protein: CASSSYRDTNNSPLHF
CDR3 DNA: TGTGCCAGCAGCTCTTACCGGGACACCAATAATTCACCCCTCCACTTT
D gene: NA
V gene: TRBV7-6
J gene: TRBJ1-6
clone size: few

CDR3 protein: CASSPQFQGNTEAFF
CDR3 DNA: TGTGCCAGCAGCCCTCAATTCCAGGGGAACACTGAAGCTTTCTTT
D gene: NA
V gene: TRBV14
J gene: TRBJ1-1
clone size: medium-sized

CDR3 protein: CASSVANFGAGGFGNTIYF
CDR3 DNA: TGTGCCAGCAGCGTAGCTAATTTCGGGGCAGGGGGATTTGGAAACACCATATATTTT
D gene: TRBD1
V gene: TRBV9
J gene: TRBJ1-3
clone size: NA

CDR3 protein: CASSFLAGNTGELFF
CDR3 DNA: TGTGCCAGCAGCTTCCTAGCGGGGAACACCGGGGAGCTGTTTTTT
D gene: TRBD2
V gene: TRBV7-8
J gene: TRBJ2-2
clone size: NA

CDR3 protein: CASSRTGGNTEAFF
CDR3 DNA: TGCGCCAGCAGCCGGACAGGGGGAAACACTGAAGCTTTCTTT
D gene: TRBD1
V gene: TRBV4-1
J gene: TRBJ1-1
clone size: NA

CDR3 protein: CASSLSGRAIGETQYF
CDR3 DNA: TGTGCCAGCAGCTTAAGCGGGAGGGCCATCGGGGAGACCCAGTACTTC
D gene: TRBD2
V gene: TRBV13
J gene: TRBJ2-5
clone size: NA